A single T cell receptor beta chain is shown here with its context. Its antigen remains unidentified. One base away there is no much larger clone; base qualities are not given. V gives up 2 bases and J gives up 5 bases, and the segment between their germline ends measures 10 bases. CDR1 and CDR2 are read off the germline V gene as SGDLS and YYNGEE. The CDR3 goes from the cysteine to the phenylalanine over 14 residues. Only CDR3 DNA is held: 42 bases, read in frame from base 1. Library prep was done by the immunoSEQ multiplex PCR assay. The table comes from immuneACCESS by way of TCRdb, which keeps in-frame sequences with V and J called. Part of the clones is missing from these tables; in studies checked, under half for an unresolved V gene and the rest for unknown reasons. The sample records about 36,000 clones, 93% of which are singletons. The ten most abundant clones make up 1.7% of the sample. The data belong to a study of control samples from healthy donors and cancer patients (dated by TCRdb to the early 2020s).

Sequencing was carried out using PBMCs. This receptor was identified in a man in his forties or fifties with colorectal cancer. Recombination joined TRBV9 with TRBJ1-4, and possibly TRBD1, on 6 matching bases. The sequence in DNA is TGTGCCAGCAGCGTGGGGGCAGCAAATGAAAAACTGTTTTTT. It codes for CASSVGAANEKLFF.